This T cell receptor (beta chain) was recovered during a study of T cells after yellow fever vaccination. The study made its TCR cDNA through 5'RACE template switching. That step introduced a universal primer site along with UMIs. TCRdb reprocessed the 5' RACE reads via MiXCR and lists one record per CDR3 protein. The repertoire holds around 88,000 distinct CDR3 sequences, with about an eighth as singletons. The germline V gene encodes CDR1 MNHNS and CDR2 SASEGT. The V gene lost 5 bases and the J gene lost 8 bases, with 9 bases spanning the gap. The CDR3 covers 11 residues. The source is a man aged 18 to 35 who received the YFV17D yellow fever vaccine. The genes are TRBV6-1 and TRBJ1-1, with D unclear. The sample was CD8+ T cells not binding an NS4B(214-222) dextramer, sorted from PBMCs, taken less than 25 days after the first yellow fever vaccination. The CDR3 region is CASSTGLEAFF. The CDR3 DNA follows: TGTGCCAGCAGTACCGGGTTGGAAGCTTTCTTT.